The clone carrying this T cell receptor (beta chain) was found a few times. Its antigen remains unknown. Each CDR3 protein gets one entry after TCRdb re-called the reads with MiXCR. Counted here are about a million distinct CDR3 sequences, roughly 30% occurring once; the ten biggest clones make up roughly 13%. Per germline, CDR1 SGHVT and CDR2 SQSDAQ. The CDR3 totals 14 residues. V was trimmed by 5 bases and J by 2 bases, leaving 12 bases between them. The entry originates in a study of T cell repertoires in cytomegalovirus infection. V gene TRBV7-4 combines with J gene TRBJ2-5; D is unclear. Sequenced material: cultured CD8+ T cells from PBMCs, taken from culture after CMV antigen stimulation. This sequence was found in a human donor in good health (CMV status not recorded). Some clones in this sample may be carry-over from other donors' samples. The CDR3 region is CASSHSPLQETQYF. For the CDR3, the DNA is TGTGCCAGCAGCCACTCACCCTTACAAGAGACCCAGTACTTC.